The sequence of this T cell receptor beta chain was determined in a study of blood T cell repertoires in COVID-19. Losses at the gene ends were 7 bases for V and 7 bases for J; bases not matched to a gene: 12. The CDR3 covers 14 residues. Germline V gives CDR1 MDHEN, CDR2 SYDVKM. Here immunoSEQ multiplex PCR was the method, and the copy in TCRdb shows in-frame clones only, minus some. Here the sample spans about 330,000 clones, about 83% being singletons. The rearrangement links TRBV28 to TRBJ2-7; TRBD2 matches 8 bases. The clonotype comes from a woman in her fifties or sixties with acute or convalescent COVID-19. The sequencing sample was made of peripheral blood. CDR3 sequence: CASKGHREGSEQYF. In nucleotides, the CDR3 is TGTGCCAGCAAGGGTCACCGGGAGGGCAGTGAGCAGTACTTC.